Each of the 7 T cell receptor beta chains below was sequenced from the same sample in a study of CD8+CD57+ T cells in acquired aplastic anemia. Profiling of TCR beta VDJ combinations and CDR3 sequences used genomic DNA as template. TCRdb fed the reads into MiXCR, producing one record per CDR3 protein. Here the sample spans under 200,000 distinct CDR3 sequences, around 48% being singletons. Sequenced patients had shown CD8+CD57+ cell expansion by flow cytometry. Material: sorted CD4+, CD8+, or CD8+CD57+ T cells (not recorded which) from PBMCs. The source of these receptors is a human donor with aplastic anemia.

The chain links TRBV5-5 to TRBJ2-5; 9 nucleotides line up with TRBD1. Per germline, CDR1 SGHKS and CDR2 YYEKEE (reference sequence). The ends lost 4 bases at V and 4 bases at J; junction bases unmatched: 8. CDR3 length equals 15 residues. CDR3 DNA sequence: TGTGCCAGCAGCCTGACAGGGGGGCGAGGAGAGACCCAGTACTTC. Encoded protein: CASSLTGGRGETQYF.

This clonotype was seen more than once but under ten times. This chain uses TRBV7-2 with TRBJ2-1, with 7 bases fitting TRBD2. Germline-derived CDR1 and CDR2 are SGHTA and FQGNSA. This CDR3 has 16 amino acids. V was clipped by 5 bases and J by 8 bases; unmatched bases: 15. The CDR3 coding sequence is TGTGCCAGCAGCCCCCTAGTGGCGGGGGAGTACGATGAGCAGTTCTTC. Its translation: CASSPLVAGEYDEQFF.

The V and J genes are TRBV29-1 and TRBJ2-7; TRBD2 matches 14 bases. In germline, CDR1 is SQVTM, CDR2 ANQGSEA. Trimming at V came to 6 bases and at J to 4 bases, leaving 2 bases not matched to a gene. The CDR3 length is 13 residues. CDR3 residues: CSVWTSGGYEQYF. CDR3 sequence (DNA): TGCAGCGTGTGGACTAGCGGGGGGTACGAGCAGTACTTC.

This clonotype showed up many times. In nucleotides, the CDR3 is TGCGCCAGCAGCTTGGGTCTGGGGGAAAAACTGTTTTTT. Protein product: CASSLGLGEKLFF. The chain couples TRBV5-1 to TRBJ1-4, with no clear D. V was shortened by 0 bases and J by 8 bases, with 8 bases between the two germline ends. The CDR3 runs to 13 residues. Per germline, CDR1 SGHRS and CDR2 YFSETQ.

This rearrangement joins TRBV10-3 to TRBJ2-7; 7 bases map to TRBD1. Losses at the gene ends were 2 bases for V and 3 bases for J; bases not matched to a gene: 10. The germline V gene has CDR1 ENHRY and CDR2 SYGVKD. CDR3 length equals 16 residues. CDR3 sequence: CAISEVKGGEIYEQYF. In DNA, the CDR3 is TGTGCCATCAGTGAGGTTAAAGGGGGCGAAATCTACGAGCAGTACTTC.

This clonotype turned up a few times. The chain joins TRBV7-9 to TRBJ2-7; no clear D gene. The CDR3 is made up of 12 amino acids. The germline CDR1 and CDR2 sequences are SEHNR and FQNEAQ (reference sequence). V shed 1 base and J shed 6 bases, with 7 bases lying between them. The CDR3 sequence is CASSLGASEQYF. The CDR3 DNA reads as TGTGCCAGCAGCTTAGGAGCGAGCGAGCAGTACTTC.

This clonotype was recorded a few times. J is TRBJ2-5 and V is TRBV2; 9 bases line up with TRBD2. V shed 6 bases and J 7 bases; nucleotides not matched to a gene: 12. Germline loops: CDR1 SNHLY, CDR2 FYNNEI. The length of the CDR3 is 15 residues. CDR3 sequence reads: CASRETSGAPVTQYF. CDR3 sequence (DNA): TGTGCCAGCAGGGAGACTAGCGGAGCCCCAGTGACCCAGTACTTC.